This TCR beta chain stems from a study of T cell clonotyping in hematopoietic cell transplantation. Trimming took 7 bases from V and 6 from J; bases not matched to a gene: 7. The CDR3 extends over 13 amino acids. Germline assignment: CDR1 MNHNY and CDR2 SVGAGI (reference sequence). Study-level points and caveats: Few recipient clonotypes overlapped donors; over 95% were de novo at given depth. Pathologically expanded recipient clonotypes increased progressively from day 30 to day 180 as diversity fell.

In the case of this clone: Antigen: not known.

Clones were read by immunoSEQ multiplex PCR, and TCRdb kept only the in-frame ones, dropping some. This sample carries just under 20,000 clones, approximately 79% of them seen once, and the ten largest clones take roughly 15%. J is TRBJ1-2 and V is TRBV6-6; TRBD1 matches at 8 bases. The TCR was taken from a man between 60 and 75 years old in good health. Some clones in this sample may be carry-over from other donors' samples. Specimen: peripheral blood mononuclear cells. The CDR3 loop is CASTSQGADGYTF. The DNA for the CDR3 is TGTGCCAGCACCTCCCAGGGGGCAGATGGCTACACCTTC.